The rows below give T cell receptor beta chains drawn from one sample of a study of T cells after yellow fever vaccination. Via MiXCR, TCRdb re-called the 5' RACE reads, giving one row per CDR3 protein. The data show 200,000 to 250,000 distinct CDR3 sequences, with roughly 7.2% seen just once and about 0.85% held by the top ten. Sequenced here: CD4+ T cells sorted from PBMCs, sampled 15 days after the yellow fever booster vaccination. These receptors came from a man aged 25 to 40 who received the YFV17D yellow fever vaccine. Each CDR3 is given with its conserved first and last residue. Each record gives: D gene, clone size, V gene, J gene, CDR3 DNA, CDR3 protein. The D gene is left open where the match is weak. Not all rows give a size; the values are once, few, many and, for expanded clones, a class.

.	.	TRBV19	TRBJ2-5	TGTGCCAGTAGTATGATGCTCTACCAAGAGACCCAGTACTTC	CASSMMLYQETQYF
.	.	TRBV7-2	TRBJ2-1	TGTGCCAGCAGCCTGCTTGGGATCTACAATGAGCAGTTCTTC	CASSLLGIYNEQFF
TRBD1	many	TRBV12-3/TRBV12-4	TRBJ2-2	TGTGCCAGCAGTTTAGGGACAGGGGGCTTGTCCGGGGAGCTGTTTTTT	CASSLGTGGLSGELFF
TRBD2	many	TRBV18	TRBJ2-3	TGTGCCAGCTCACCGCGGCTAGCGGGGACCACAGATACGCAGTATTTT	CASSPRLAGTTDTQYF
TRBD1	few	TRBV20-1	TRBJ1-6	TGCAGTGCTCTAACAGGGGGAAGTTCACCCCTCCACTTT	CSALTGGSSPLHF
TRBD1	few	TRBV3-1	TRBJ1-5	TGTGCCAGCAGCCAAGGACCAGGGGGGGTTAATCAGCCCCAGCATTTT	CASSQGPGGVNQPQHF
.	many	TRBV7-6	TRBJ1-1	TGTGCCAGCAGCTTAGCGGTACCAGGAATAGGCACTGAAGCTTTCTTT	CASSLAVPGIGTEAFF
.	few	TRBV7-2	TRBJ2-6	TGTGCCAGCAGCTTAGCGCTAGGGAGCTCTGGGGCCAACGTCCTGACTTTC	CASSLALGSSGANVLTF
TRBD1	.	TRBV7-2	TRBJ2-5	TGTGCCAGCAGAGCTGACAGGGGGAGAGAGACCCAGTACTTC	CASRADRGRETQYF
TRBD2	.	TRBV5-1	TRBJ2-7	TGCGCCAGCAGCTTGGAACTAGCGTACTACGAGCAGTACTTC	CASSLELAYYEQYF
TRBD2	.	TRBV30	TRBJ2-7	TGTGCCTGGACCGATAAAGCGGGAGGCTACGAGCAGTACTTC	CAWTDKAGGYEQYF